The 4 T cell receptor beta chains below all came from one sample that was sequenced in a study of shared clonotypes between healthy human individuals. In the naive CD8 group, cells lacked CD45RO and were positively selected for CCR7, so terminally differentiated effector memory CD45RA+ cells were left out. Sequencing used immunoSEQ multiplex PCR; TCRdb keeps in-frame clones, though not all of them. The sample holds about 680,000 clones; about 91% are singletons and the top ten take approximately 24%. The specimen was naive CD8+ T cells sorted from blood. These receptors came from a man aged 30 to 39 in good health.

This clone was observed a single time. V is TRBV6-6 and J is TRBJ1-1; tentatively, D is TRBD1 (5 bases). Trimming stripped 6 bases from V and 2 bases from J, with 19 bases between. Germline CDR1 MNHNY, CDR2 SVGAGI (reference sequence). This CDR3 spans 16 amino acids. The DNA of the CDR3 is TGTGCCAGCAGCCTGACAGTACATCACCCTAACACTGAAGCTTTCTTT. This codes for CASSLTVHHPNTEAFF.

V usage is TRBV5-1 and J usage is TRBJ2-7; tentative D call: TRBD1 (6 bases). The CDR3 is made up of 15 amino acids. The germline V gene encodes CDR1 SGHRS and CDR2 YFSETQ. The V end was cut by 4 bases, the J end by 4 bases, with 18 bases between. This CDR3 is CASSRTEGSQYEQYF. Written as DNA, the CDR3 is TGCGCCAGCAGCCGGACAGAGGGGTCGCAGTACGAGCAGTACTTC. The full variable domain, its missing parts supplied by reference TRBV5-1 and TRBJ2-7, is KAGVTQTPRYLIKTRGQQVTLSCSPISGHRSVSWYQQTPGQGLQFLFEYFSETQRNKGNFPGRFSGRQFSNSRSEMNVSTLELGDSALYLCASSRTEGSQYEQYFGPGTRLTVT.

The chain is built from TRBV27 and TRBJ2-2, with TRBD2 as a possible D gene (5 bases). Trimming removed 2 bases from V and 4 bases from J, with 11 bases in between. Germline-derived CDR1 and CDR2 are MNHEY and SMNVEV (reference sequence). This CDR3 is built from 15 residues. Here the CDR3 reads CASSLPGRFTGELFF. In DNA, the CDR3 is TGTGCCAGCAGTTTACCGGGGAGATTCACCGGGGAGCTGTTTTTT.

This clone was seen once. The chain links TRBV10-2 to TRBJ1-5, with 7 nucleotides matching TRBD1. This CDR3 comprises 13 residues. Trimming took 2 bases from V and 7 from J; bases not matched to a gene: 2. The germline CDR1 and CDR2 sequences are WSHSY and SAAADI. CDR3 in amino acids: CASSETGVQPQHF. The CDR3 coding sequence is TGCGCCAGCAGTGAGACAGGGGTACAGCCCCAGCATTTT.